A selection of T cell receptor beta chains follows, all from one sample in a study of T cell repertoires in cytomegalovirus infection. One entry per CDR3 protein, called by TCRdb with MiXCR from the reads. The sample contains under 800,000 distinct CDR3 sequences, about 24% of which appear only once. Sample: CD8+ T cells from PBMCs. Receptors were obtained from a human donor in good health (CMV status not recorded). Some clones in this sample may be carry-over from other donors' samples. CDR3s include the opening cysteine and the closing phenylalanine or tryptophan. D genes are given only for firm matches. The size entry is marked missing in some rows and otherwise reads once, few, many or a size class.

abundance: many; d_gene: NA; v_gene: TRBV25-1; j_gene: TRBJ1-3; len: 16; CDR3aa: CASSEYFGGAGNTIYF; CDR3nt: TGTGCCAGCAGTGAATACTTCGGAGGTGCTGGAAACACCATATATTTT
abundance: few; d_gene: TRBD2; v_gene: TRBV6-4; j_gene: TRBJ2-1; len: 21; CDR3aa: CARYYNGSSGGANFSYNEQFF; CDR3nt: TGTGCCAGATACTACAACGGATCTAGCGGGGGGGCAAATTTTTCCTACAATGAGCAGTTCTTC
abundance: few; d_gene: NA; v_gene: TRBV7-9; j_gene: TRBJ1-2; len: 14; CDR3aa: CASSLDRYSSGYTF; CDR3nt: TGTGCCAGCAGCTTAGATCGGTACTCCTCTGGCTACACCTTC
abundance: NA; d_gene: TRBD2; v_gene: TRBV19; j_gene: TRBJ2-2; len: 14; CDR3aa: CASESREGTGELFF; CDR3nt: TGTGCCAGCGAGAGTAGGGAGGGCACCGGGGAGCTGTTTTTT
abundance: NA; d_gene: TRBD2; v_gene: TRBV7-3; j_gene: TRBJ2-1; len: 12; CDR3aa: CANIRGGLEQFF; CDR3nt: TGTGCCAACATACGGGGGGGCCTTGAGCAGTTCTTC
abundance: few; d_gene: TRBD1; v_gene: TRBV28; j_gene: TRBJ2-4; len: 14; CDR3aa: CASRTDRDVHIQYF; CDR3nt: TGTGCCAGCAGGACGGACAGGGATGTACACATTCAGTACTTC
abundance: many; d_gene: TRBD2; v_gene: TRBV7-6; j_gene: TRBJ2-1; len: 17; CDR3aa: CASSSGTSGGLYNEQFF; CDR3nt: TGTGCCAGCAGCTCAGGGACTAGCGGGGGCCTATACAATGAGCAGTTCTTC
abundance: many; d_gene: NA; v_gene: TRBV7-6; j_gene: TRBJ1-4; len: 18; CDR3aa: CASSLGLGPEATNEKLFF; CDR3nt: TGTGCCAGCAGCTTAGGTCTCGGACCTGAGGCAACTAATGAAAAACTGTTTTTT
abundance: NA; d_gene: TRBD2; v_gene: TRBV28; j_gene: TRBJ2-3; len: 17; CDR3aa: CASSLPTLAGVIDTQYF; CDR3nt: TGTGCCAGCAGTTTACCTACCCTAGCGGGGGTGATCGATACGCAGTATTTT
abundance: few; d_gene: TRBD2; v_gene: TRBV28; j_gene: TRBJ2-3; len: 18; CDR3aa: CASSFPSWGGSSTDTQYF; CDR3nt: TGTGCCAGCAGTTTCCCCTCGTGGGGGGGGAGCAGCACAGATACGCAGTATTTT
abundance: NA; d_gene: NA; v_gene: TRBV7-6; j_gene: TRBJ2-7; len: 13; CDR3aa: CASSLVPGYEQYF; CDR3nt: TGTGCCAGCAGCTTAGTTCCCGGCTACGAGCAGTACTTC
abundance: few; d_gene: NA; v_gene: TRBV19; j_gene: TRBJ2-2; len: 15; CDR3aa: CASSIAGTNTGELFF; CDR3nt: TGTGCCAGTAGTATAGCGGGTACCAACACCGGGGAGCTGTTTTTT
abundance: many; d_gene: NA; v_gene: TRBV7-9; j_gene: TRBJ2-3; len: 15; CDR3aa: CASSLGDRSAGTQYF; CDR3nt: TGTGCCAGCAGCTTAGGCGACAGGTCTGCAGGTACGCAGTATTTT
abundance: few; d_gene: NA; v_gene: TRBV7-9; j_gene: TRBJ2-6; len: 12; CDR3aa: CASRPASYVLTF; CDR3nt: TGTGCCAGCAGGCCCGCCTCTTACGTCCTGACTTTC
abundance: NA; d_gene: NA; v_gene: TRBV19; j_gene: TRBJ1-1; len: 13; CDR3aa: CASSLQVHTEAFF; CDR3nt: TGTGCCAGTAGCCTACAGGTACACACTGAAGCTTTCTTT
abundance: NA; d_gene: NA; v_gene: TRBV18; j_gene: TRBJ2-7; len: 11; CDR3aa: CASPLSYEQYF; CDR3nt: TGTGCCAGCCCCCTCTCCTACGAGCAGTACTTC
abundance: few; d_gene: NA; v_gene: TRBV6-2/TRBV6-3; j_gene: TRBJ2-3; len: 16; CDR3aa: CASSFGLVGWTDTQYF; CDR3nt: TGTGCCAGCAGTTTCGGACTCGTCGGATGGACGGATACGCAGTATTTT
abundance: many; d_gene: NA; v_gene: TRBV28; j_gene: TRBJ2-7; len: 14; CDR3aa: CASNFRGPYYEQYF; CDR3nt: TGTGCCAGCAATTTCAGAGGCCCGTACTACGAGCAGTACTTC
abundance: many; d_gene: TRBD1; v_gene: TRBV7-9; j_gene: TRBJ2-5; len: 15; CDR3aa: CASSFEQGARETQYF; CDR3nt: TGTGCCAGCAGCTTTGAACAGGGGGCCAGGGAGACCCAGTACTTC
abundance: NA; d_gene: TRBD1; v_gene: TRBV12-3/TRBV12-4; j_gene: TRBJ2-6; len: 17; CDR3aa: CASSLWTGRARANVLTF; CDR3nt: TGTGCCAGCAGTTTATGGACAGGGCGGGCTAGGGCCAACGTCCTGACTTTC
abundance: once; d_gene: TRBD2; v_gene: TRBV7-4; j_gene: TRBJ2-1; len: 15; CDR3aa: CANRGTSGTYNEQFF; CDR3nt: TGTGCCAACAGGGGGACTAGCGGGACCTACAATGAGCAGTTCTTC
abundance: once; d_gene: NA; v_gene: TRBV6-2/TRBV6-3; j_gene: TRBJ2-4; len: 16; CDR3aa: CASSPAPGGAKNIQYF; CDR3nt: TGTGCCAGCAGCCCCGCCCCCGGAGGGGCCAAAAACATTCAGTACTTC
abundance: NA; d_gene: NA; v_gene: TRBV6-4; j_gene: TRBJ1-2; len: 14; CDR3aa: CVSSDGRRNYGYTF; CDR3nt: TGTGTCAGCAGTGATGGTCGACGGAACTATGGCTACACCTTC
abundance: few; d_gene: NA; v_gene: TRBV6-2/TRBV6-3; j_gene: TRBJ1-2; len: 13; CDR3aa: CASRHPTGDGYTF; CDR3nt: TGTGCCAGCAGACACCCGACAGGAGATGGCTACACCTTC
abundance: few; d_gene: NA; v_gene: TRBV9; j_gene: TRBJ2-1; len: 13; CDR3aa: CASSVDKRNEQFF; CDR3nt: TGTGCCAGCAGCGTAGATAAACGAAATGAGCAGTTCTTC
abundance: few; d_gene: NA; v_gene: TRBV29-1; j_gene: TRBJ1-1; len: 14; CDR3aa: CSVLYPQENTEAFF; CDR3nt: TGCAGCGTTTTGTACCCTCAGGAGAACACTGAAGCTTTCTTT
abundance: many; d_gene: TRBD2; v_gene: TRBV7-2; j_gene: TRBJ2-5; len: 15; CDR3aa: CASSRTRMYQETQYF; CDR3nt: TGTGCCAGCAGCCGGACTAGAATGTACCAAGAGACCCAGTACTTC
abundance: many; d_gene: NA; v_gene: TRBV10-3; j_gene: TRBJ2-5; len: 14; CDR3aa: CAISESIEVETQYF; CDR3nt: TGTGCCATCAGTGAGTCGATTGAAGTGGAGACCCAGTACTTC
abundance: NA; d_gene: TRBD1; v_gene: TRBV14; j_gene: TRBJ1-6; len: 17; CDR3aa: CASSQEDRVTFNSPLHF; CDR3nt: TGTGCCAGCAGCCAAGAGGACAGGGTCACCTTTAATTCACCCCTCCACTTT
abundance: many; d_gene: NA; v_gene: TRBV7-9; j_gene: TRBJ2-7; len: 12; CDR3aa: CASSLGTSEQYF; CDR3nt: TGTGCCAGCAGCCTCGGGACCAGCGAGCAGTACTTC
abundance: many; d_gene: NA; v_gene: TRBV7-6; j_gene: TRBJ1-1; len: 14; CDR3aa: CASSLEEINTEAFF; CDR3nt: TGTGCCAGCAGCTTAGAGGAGATAAACACTGAAGCTTTCTTT
abundance: many; d_gene: NA; v_gene: TRBV7-6; j_gene: TRBJ2-7; len: 14; CDR3aa: CASSDSGEAYEQYF; CDR3nt: TGTGCCAGCAGCGATTCGGGGGAAGCCTACGAGCAGTACTTC
abundance: NA; d_gene: NA; v_gene: TRBV28; j_gene: TRBJ2-1; len: 14; CDR3aa: CASSSDLRNNEQFF; CDR3nt: TGTGCCAGCTCTAGCGACCTACGGAACAATGAGCAGTTCTTC
abundance: NA; d_gene: TRBD2; v_gene: TRBV29-1; j_gene: TRBJ2-5; len: 16; CDR3aa: CSVESESGGRPETQYF; CDR3nt: TGCAGCGTTGAATCTGAATCGGGGGGAAGACCAGAGACCCAGTACTTC
abundance: NA; d_gene: NA; v_gene: TRBV14; j_gene: TRBJ2-5; len: 15; CDR3aa: CASSQELSRKETQYF; CDR3nt: TGTGCCAGCAGCCAAGAGTTATCCAGAAAAGAGACCCAGTACTTC
abundance: few; d_gene: NA; v_gene: TRBV2; j_gene: TRBJ2-3; len: 15; CDR3aa: CASSEAYRRTDTQYF; CDR3nt: TGTGCCAGCAGTGAAGCGTACAGACGCACAGATACGCAGTATTTT
abundance: NA; d_gene: NA; v_gene: TRBV29-1; j_gene: TRBJ1-5; len: 14; CDR3aa: CSAIGLGSNQPQHF; CDR3nt: TGCAGCGCCATAGGACTCGGGAGCAATCAGCCCCAGCATTTT
abundance: many; d_gene: TRBD2; v_gene: TRBV7-6; j_gene: TRBJ2-7; len: 16; CDR3aa: CASSLALAGGSYEQYF; CDR3nt: TGTGCCAGCAGCTTAGCGCTAGCGGGGGGCTCCTACGAGCAGTACTTC
abundance: NA; d_gene: NA; v_gene: TRBV25-1; j_gene: TRBJ1-2; len: 14; CDR3aa: CASSSGAGSYGYTF; CDR3nt: TGTGCCAGCAGTTCGGGGGCTGGTTCCTATGGCTACACCTTC
abundance: NA; d_gene: NA; v_gene: TRBV14; j_gene: TRBJ2-1; len: 14; CDR3aa: CASSPWRVTNEQFF; CDR3nt: TGTGCCAGCAGCCCCTGGAGAGTGACCAATGAGCAGTTCTTC
abundance: NA; d_gene: NA; v_gene: TRBV5-1; j_gene: TRBJ2-7; len: 15; CDR3aa: CASVDSFGGSYEQYF; CDR3nt: TGCGCCAGCGTGGACAGCTTCGGGGGCTCCTACGAGCAGTACTTC
abundance: many; d_gene: TRBD1; v_gene: TRBV7-6; j_gene: TRBJ1-1; len: 15; CDR3aa: CASSLVQGAATEAFF; CDR3nt: TGTGCCAGCAGCTTAGTTCAGGGGGCGGCCACTGAAGCTTTCTTT
abundance: few; d_gene: NA; v_gene: TRBV15; j_gene: TRBJ1-1; len: 12; CDR3aa: CATVGPNTEAFF; CDR3nt: TGTGCCACCGTCGGTCCAAACACTGAAGCTTTCTTT
abundance: NA; d_gene: NA; v_gene: TRBV7-6; j_gene: TRBJ2-7; len: 13; CDR3aa: CASSLGTGAEQYF; CDR3nt: TGTGCCAGCAGCTTAGGAACAGGAGCCGAGCAGTACTTC
abundance: few; d_gene: NA; v_gene: TRBV6-5; j_gene: TRBJ2-1; len: 13; CDR3aa: CASSEDTYNEQFF; CDR3nt: TGTGCCAGCAGCGAGGACACCTACAATGAGCAGTTCTTC
abundance: NA; d_gene: TRBD1; v_gene: TRBV4-3; j_gene: TRBJ2-5; len: 15; CDR3aa: CASSQLDRGQETQYF; CDR3nt: TGCGCCAGCAGCCAACTGGACAGGGGTCAAGAGACCCAGTACTTC
abundance: many; d_gene: NA; v_gene: TRBV12-3/TRBV12-4; j_gene: TRBJ2-1; len: 13; CDR3aa: CASRASLYNEQFF; CDR3nt: TGTGCCAGCAGGGCTAGCTTGTACAATGAGCAGTTCTTC
abundance: NA; d_gene: NA; v_gene: TRBV29-1; j_gene: TRBJ2-7; len: 13; CDR3aa: CSVEWGAENEQYF; CDR3nt: TGCAGCGTTGAGTGGGGGGCGGAGAACGAGCAGTACTTC
abundance: NA; d_gene: TRBD2; v_gene: TRBV5-1; j_gene: TRBJ2-1; len: 14; CDR3aa: CASSLAGIRNEQFF; CDR3nt: TGCGCCAGCAGCCTAGCGGGGATTCGCAATGAGCAGTTCTTC
abundance: few; d_gene: TRBD2; v_gene: TRBV13; j_gene: TRBJ2-3; len: 17; CDR3aa: CASSPRLAGGHTDTQYF; CDR3nt: TGTGCCAGCAGCCCCAGACTAGCGGGGGGGCACACAGATACGCAGTATTTT
abundance: NA; d_gene: TRBD2; v_gene: TRBV10-3; j_gene: TRBJ2-7; len: 16; CDR3aa: CAISESNRGVPYERYF; CDR3nt: TGTGCCATCAGTGAGTCGAATCGGGGGGTACCCTACGAGCGGTACTTC